This T cell receptor beta chain was sequenced for a study of cytomegalovirus exposure and HLA in healthy donors. Study results and limitations: It was likely that a cluster of highly shared sequence variants was a sequencing artifact. Exclusion applied to some V segments, including TRBV6-2 and TRBV6-3, as they were indistinguishable.

This CDR3 has 13 residues. Germline assignment: CDR1 MNHEY and CDR2 SMNVEV (reference sequence). V dropped 3 bases and J dropped 9 bases, with 12 bases sitting between them. In the PCR, 60 Vbeta and 13 Jbeta primers were used. TCRdb's copy holds only in-frame clones and misses some; the assay was immunoSEQ multiplex PCR. The table has 55,000 to 65,000 clones, roughly 90% seen once. On this clone: Its antigen is still unknown.

Sequencing was carried out using PBMCs. The gene calls are TRBV27 and TRBJ1-5, with D uncertain. This TCR came from a man aged 30 to 39 in good health and CMV-seropositive. DNA of the CDR3: TGTGCCAGCAGTTTTGGCCGCGGGCGGCCCCAGCATTTT. Residues: CASSFGRGRPQHF.